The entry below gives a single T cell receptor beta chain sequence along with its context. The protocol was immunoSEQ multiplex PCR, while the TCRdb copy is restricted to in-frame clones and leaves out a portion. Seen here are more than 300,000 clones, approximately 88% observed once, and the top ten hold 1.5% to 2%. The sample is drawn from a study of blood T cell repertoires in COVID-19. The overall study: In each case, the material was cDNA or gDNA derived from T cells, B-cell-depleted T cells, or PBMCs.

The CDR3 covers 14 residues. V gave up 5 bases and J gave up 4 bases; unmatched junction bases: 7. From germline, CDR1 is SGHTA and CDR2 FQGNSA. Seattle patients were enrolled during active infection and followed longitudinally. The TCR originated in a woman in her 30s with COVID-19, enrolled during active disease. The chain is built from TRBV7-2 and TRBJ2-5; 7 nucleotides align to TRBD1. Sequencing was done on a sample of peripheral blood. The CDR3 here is CASSPIPGGETQYF. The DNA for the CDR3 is TGTGCCAGCAGCCCAATTCCAGGGGGAGAGACCCAGTACTTC.